This T cell receptor beta chain appears in the sequencing data of a study of T cell repertoires in cytomegalovirus infection (dated by TCRdb to between 2019 and 2020). Background for the entire study: Donor HLA type was relevant to the analysis, as public TCR beta signatures indicated carriage of CMV infection together with the matching HLA type. What the authors observed across the whole study: The ex vivo response was dominated by HLA-C-restricted CMV-specific TCR beta clonotypes, and the single most frequent clonotype in two of eight donors was supplied by these HLA-C-restricted clonotypes. Cumulative frequency of public TCR beta family members discriminated carriers of CMV infection plus the relevant HLA type in this cohort and an independent approximately 350-donor cohort.

Including cysteine and phenylalanine, the CDR3 has 15 amino acids. CDR3 DNA only is kept here, 45 bases in frame from base 1. CDR1 and CDR2 were assigned from the germline V gene as SGHDN and FVKESK. The junction shows trimming of 4 bases on V and 7 bases on J, and the gene matches do not reach 9 bases of it. This clonotype was counted many times. It has no known antigen specificity. No much larger clone is present one base from it, and per-base qualities are unavailable. Sequencing took place on an Illumina HiSeq 1500. TCRdb cleaned the public reads at Q25 with fastp, built clones with MiXCR and kept in-frame beta chains. Records with the same CDR3 protein are collapsed into one entry carrying the most frequent genes and DNA. For this sample the table gives roughly 240,000 distinct CDR3 sequences, of which 6% to 8% were detected only once. Around 6.5% of the sample rests with the top ten.

The source is a human donor in good health (CMV status not recorded). Some clones in this sample may be carry-over from other donors' samples. The specimen was PBMCs. The chain is made from TRBV14 and TRBJ2-1; a stretch of 8 junction bases matches TRBD1. The base sequence is TGTGCCAGCAGCCCCGGACAGGGAACTGTAAATGAGCAGTTCTTC. This encodes CASSPGQGTVNEQFF.